This TCR beta chain was observed in a study of blood T cell repertoires in COVID-19. Study-level background: Both acute and convalescent COVID-19 samples were obtained from the United States, Italy and Spain. PBMCs, B-cell-depleted T cells, or T cells provided the cDNA or gDNA that made up the material.

This CDR3 has 13 amino acids. V gave up 0 bases and J gave up 5 bases, with 8 bases separating them. The germline V gene encodes CDR1 SGHDT and CDR2 YYEEEE. Source study methods: For nucleated cells, counts were estimated from reference gene primer amplification. Assay: immunoSEQ multiplex PCR; the TCRdb copy retains only in-frame clones and omits some. V, J and clone size are those of that table, while D and trimming were read from the DNA. In the table there are more than 250,000 clones, 86% of which are singletons. The sequencing input was peripheral blood. The source is a woman aged 45-60 years with acute or convalescent COVID-19. This chain joins TRBV5-6 and TRBJ1-1; D is unresolved. CDR3: CASSLDRVTEAFF. The CDR3 DNA is TGTGCCAGCAGCTTGGACAGAGTTACTGAAGCTTTCTTT.